The 2 T cell receptor beta chains reported below all come from one sample, sequenced in a study of blood T cell repertoires in COVID-19. The table came from immunoSEQ multiplex PCR; TCRdb's copy has only in-frame clones and leaves some out. The data show 150,000 to 200,000 clones, under 90% seen once. The sequenced sample was peripheral blood. Source of these receptors: a woman older than 75 with acute or convalescent COVID-19.

The chain is built from TRBV3-1 (or the pseudogene TRBV3-2) and TRBJ2-1, with 7 bases aligning to TRBD2. The CDR3 sequence is 13 residues long. The V segment lost 5 bases and the J segment 9 bases; nucleotides outside the gene matches: 7. CDR1 and CDR2 (germline): LGHDT, YNNKEL (reference sequence). The CDR3 DNA reads TGTGCCAGCAGCACCGGGACTACGGCTGAGCAGTTCTTC. Its translation: CASSTGTTAEQFF.

The V gene is TRBV19, the J gene TRBJ2-7; 8 positions agree with TRBD2. V shed 9 bases, J shed 0 bases, and the junction held 7 bases outside the gene matches. Germline-derived CDR1 and CDR2 are LNHDA and SQIVND (reference sequence). This CDR3 region has 14 residues. CDR3: CASQTSVTSYEQYF. CDR3 DNA sequence: TGTGCCAGCCAGACTAGCGTGACCTCCTACGAGCAGTACTTC.